A single sample is the source of the 6 T cell receptor beta chains below, sequenced in a study of beta chain features in type 1 diabetes. cDNA synthesis used the whole RNA isolate, giving expressed TCRB sequences. Assay used: immunoSEQ multiplex PCR; TCRdb lists only in-frame clones, some missing. The sample gives just over 15,000 clones, roughly 44% of which show up once; approximately 0.53% is in the top ten. The sample was stem cell memory CD4+ T cells from blood. Receptor source: a woman between 35 and 50 years old in good health.

This clone appeared a few times. The chain is built from TRBV7-2 and TRBJ2-4, with 9 bases matching TRBD1. The germline V gene has CDR1 SGHTA and CDR2 FQGNSA. This CDR3 comprises 15 residues. The V and J ends lost 6 bases and 6 bases, in that order; junction bases with no gene match: 9. The CDR3 DNA sequence: TGTGCCAGCAGTCTCGGCCGGGACAGGGTAAACATTCAGTACTTC. Its translation: CASSLGRDRVNIQYF.

The V gene is TRBV7-6, the J gene TRBJ1-5, with TRBD1 matching 7 bases. The CDR3 totals 13 residues. The J segment lost 4 bases and the V segment lost 5 bases, leaving 2 bases of the junction unmatched. Germline CDR1 SGHVS, CDR2 FNYEAQ. The CDR3 loop is CASSPQGNQPQHF. Written as DNA, the CDR3 is TGTGCCAGCAGCCCACAGGGGAATCAGCCCCAGCATTTT.

This clone was seen more than once but under ten times. CDR3 in amino acids: CASSSKDRNYGYTF. The CDR3 DNA is TGTGCCAGCAGCTCCAAGGACAGAAACTATGGCTACACCTTC. The gene calls are TRBV5-6 and TRBJ1-2; D may be TRBD1 (6 bases). The CDR3 loop spans 14 amino acids. V gave up 3 bases and J gave up 2 bases, with 11 bases separating them. The germline CDR1 and CDR2 sequences are SGHDT and YYEEEE.

The chain uses TRBV5-1 and TRBJ1-1; D is unclear. Trimming took off 0 bases at V and 4 bases at J, with 7 bases between the two ends. CDR3 length: 13 residues. Germline-derived CDR1 and CDR2 are SGHRS and YFSETQ. CDR3 nucleotide sequence: TGCGCCAGCAGCTTGGAGCGGGGCACTGAAGCTTTCTTT. This translates into CASSLERGTEAFF.

The gene calls are TRBV10-2 and TRBJ1-5, with a weak D call TRBD1 (5 bases). The CDR3 sequence is 15 residues long. Trimming left V 0 bases short and J 0 bases short, with 6 bases between. Germline V gene data show CDR1 as WSHSY and CDR2 as SAAADI. This chain's CDR3 is CASSESGVSNQPQHF. DNA of the CDR3: TGCGCCAGCAGTGAGTCAGGGGTTAGCAATCAGCCCCAGCATTTT.

This chain connects TRBV27 to TRBJ2-3; 12 positions agree with TRBD2. Looked up from germline, CDR1 is MNHEY and CDR2 is SMNVEV (reference sequence). CDR3 length: 14 residues. Trimming took 2 bases from V and 14 from J; bases not matched to a gene: 8. CDR3 region: CASSLAGLAGGLYF. The CDR3 DNA reads as TGTGCCAGCAGTTTAGCGGGGCTAGCGGGGGGGCTGTATTTT.